These 22 T cell receptor beta chains share one sample of origin, sequenced in a study of blood T cell repertoires in COVID-19 (dated by TCRdb to about 2020). Preparation of the library involved the immunoSEQ multiplex PCR assay. TCRdb holds this immuneACCESS table with in-frame rearrangements only. Some clones are missing; in checked studies, unresolved V genes explain under half, and the rest has no known cause. Recorded for this sample are 60,000 to 70,000 clones; about 78% of them occurred a single time. The ten largest clones add up to about 50% of the sample. Sample: peripheral blood. The receptors shown here come from an elderly woman with acute or convalescent COVID-19.

This chain links TRBV6-5 with TRBJ2-1; 9 bases agree with TRBD2. J lost 5 bases, V lost 8 bases, and 10 bases had no gene match. Germline CDR1 reads MNHEY; CDR2 reads SVGAGI. This CDR3 contains 15 residues. The CDR3 sequence: CASPSAGGRNNEQFF. The CDR3 DNA sequence: TGTGCCAGCCCTAGTGCGGGAGGGCGAAACAATGAGCAGTTCTTC.

V and J are TRBV9 and TRBJ2-1; TRBD1 is a possible D gene (5 bases). V gave up 0 bases and J gave up 4 bases, with 8 bases separating them. This CDR3 spans 14 amino acids. Germline assignment: CDR1 SGDLS and CDR2 YYNGEE. The CDR3 nucleotides read TGTGCCAGCAGCGTAGTCTCAGGGTACAATGAGCAGTTCTTC. Amino acids: CASSVVSGYNEQFF.

This clone appeared a few times. This chain joins TRBV19 and TRBJ2-1; D is perhaps TRBD2 (5 bases). V lost 7 bases to trimming and J lost 0 bases, with 10 bases between them. CDR3 length equals 14 residues. CDR1 is LNHDA and CDR2 is SQIVND in the germline V gene (reference sequence). CDR3 sequence reads: CASKMGSSYNEQFF. CDR3 DNA sequence: TGTGCCAGTAAAATGGGGAGCTCCTACAATGAGCAGTTCTTC.

The chain joins TRBV9 to TRBJ2-3, with D perhaps matching TRBD2 (6 bases). Germline-derived CDR1 and CDR2 are SGDLS and YYNGEE. CDR3 length equals 15 residues. V lost 3 bases and J 7 bases, leaving 18 bases between the germline ends. The CDR3 region is CASSGGTRDPYTQYF. DNA for the CDR3: TGTGCCAGCAGCGGAGGGACTCGCGATCCGTATACGCAGTATTTT.

This clone was seen a few times. This chain joins TRBV11-2 and TRBJ2-5; 11 bases line up with TRBD2. V lost 1 base to trimming and J lost 6 bases; unmatched junction nucleotides: 4. The CDR3 totals 15 residues. The germline gives CDR1 SGHAT, CDR2 FQNNGV. The CDR3 bases are TGTGCCAGCAGCTTAGGTCTAGCGGGAGGCCAGACCCAGTACTTC. Translating gives CASSLGLAGGQTQYF.

This sequence joins TRBV7-2 and TRBJ2-3, with D unresolved. From germline, CDR1 is SGHTA and CDR2 FQGNSA. The CDR3 is 13 amino acids. V was trimmed by 5 bases and J by 4 bases, leaving 10 bases between them. The CDR3 sequence is CASSPFSPDTQYF. CDR3 coding DNA: TGTGCCAGCAGCCCATTCAGTCCAGATACGCAGTATTTT. Full variable domain (missing parts from reference TRBV7-2 and TRBJ2-3): GAGVSQSPSNKVTEKGKDVELRCDPISGHTALYWYRQSLGQGLEFLIYFQGNSAPDKSGLPSDRFSAERTGGSVSTLTIQRTQQEDSAVYLCASSPFSPDTQYFGPGTRLTVL.

The chain has TRBV28 and TRBJ1-2, with 10 bases aligning to TRBD1. Trimming cost V 3 bases and J 1 base; bases outside gene matches: 5. Germline values: CDR1 MDHEN, CDR2 SYDVKM. The CDR3 totals 16 residues. In DNA form, the CDR3 reads TGTGCCAGCAGTTTTCAGGACAGGGGGGGTAACTATGGCTACACCTTC. Its protein product is CASSFQDRGGNYGYTF.

V usage is TRBV28 and J usage is TRBJ2-7; 7 positions agree with TRBD2. The ends lost 6 bases at V and 2 bases at J; junction bases unmatched: 4. CDR1 and CDR2 (germline): MDHEN, SYDVKM. The CDR3 spans 13 residues. The CDR3 loop is CASSYSGPYEQYF. Written as DNA, the CDR3 is TGTGCCAGCAGCTATAGCGGGCCCTACGAGCAGTACTTC.

This chain connects TRBV7-8 to TRBJ1-1; 8 positions match TRBD1. After removal of 5 bases from V and 1 base from J, the junction contained 3 bases not matched to a gene. Germline-derived CDR1 and CDR2 are SGHVS and FQNEAQ. There are 14 residues in the CDR3. CDR3 residues: CASSTGQGNTEAFF. CDR3 nucleotides: TGTGCCAGCAGCACTGGACAGGGGAACACTGAAGCTTTCTTT.

The chain couples TRBV15 to TRBJ2-3; D is ambiguous. CDR1 and CDR2 from the germline V gene are LNHNV and YYDKDF (reference sequence). V shed 4 bases and J shed 0 bases, with 11 bases lying between them. The CDR3 length is 15 residues. The CDR3 DNA reads TGTGCCACCAGCAAAGATCTAGTAAGCACAGATACGCAGTATTTT. This codes for CATSKDLVSTDTQYF.

V gene TRBV20-1 combines with J gene TRBJ2-1; a weak D match, TRBD1 (6 bases). The CDR3 consists of 11 residues. Germline CDR1 DFQATT, CDR2 SNEGSKA (reference sequence). V lost 7 bases, J lost 7 bases, and 11 bases lay in between. CDR3 DNA sequence: TGCAGTGTGGGGGCAGGGAATGAGCAGTTCTTC. Translated: CSVGAGNEQFF.

V and J are TRBV7-2 and TRBJ1-5; the D gene is possibly TRBD1 (5 bases). Deletions cut 1 base from V and 0 bases from J, with 16 bases between. The germline CDR1 and CDR2 sequences are SGHTA and FQGNSA. The CDR3 loop spans 18 amino acids. Here the CDR3 DNA reads TGTGCCAGCAGCTTAGTTGGTTTGGGGGGTTATAGCAATCAGCCCCAGCATTTT. Translating gives CASSLVGLGGYSNQPQHF. The full variable domain, completed using reference TRBV7-2 and TRBJ1-5, is GAGVSQSPSNKVTEKGKDVELRCDPISGHTALYWYRQSLGQGLEFLIYFQGNSAPDKSGLPSDRFSAERTGGSVSTLTIQRTQQEDSAVYLCASSLVGLGGYSNQPQHFGDGTRLSIL.

The count of this clone is one. The chain uses TRBV12-5 and TRBJ2-3; 10 bases match TRBD2. V was pared by 1 base and J by 5 bases, with 12 bases of the junction left unmatched. This CDR3 spans 18 amino acids. The germline V gene encodes CDR1 LGHNT and CDR2 FRNRAP. CDR3 in amino acids: CASGLASGLAGEKDTQYF. CDR3 coding DNA: TGTGCTAGTGGTTTGGCCTCTGGGCTAGCGGGAGAAAAAGATACGCAGTATTTT.

V and J are TRBV6-2 or TRBV6-3 and TRBJ1-5, with D possibly matching TRBD1 (6 bases). CDR1 is MNHEY and CDR2 is SVGEGT in the germline V gene. Trimming removed 4 bases at V and 3 bases at J, with 19 bases between. CDR3 length: 17 amino acids. CDR3 protein: CASSFRPGQAFNQPQHF. CDR3 bases: TGTGCCAGCAGTTTTCGCCCGGGACAAGCTTTCAATCAGCCCCAGCATTTT.

This sequence joins TRBV12-3 or TRBV12-4 and TRBJ2-1; TRBD1 matches at 10 bases. Unmatched junction bases numbered 7, after V lost 3 bases and J lost 14 bases. The CDR3 runs 13 residues. CDR3 amino acids: CASSFAGTGEKFF. Here the CDR3 DNA reads TGTGCCAGCAGTTTCGCTGGGACAGGGGAAAAGTTCTTC.

The gene calls are TRBV28 and TRBJ2-7; 13 bases map to TRBD2. Losses at the gene ends were 4 bases for V and 7 bases for J; bases not matched to a gene: 4. This CDR3 comprises 14 residues. The germline gives CDR1 MDHEN, CDR2 SYDVKM. CDR3 coding DNA: TGTGCCAGCAGTTGGACTAGCGGGAGTGGTGAGCAGTACTTC. Translation gives CASSWTSGSGEQYF.

V usage is TRBV27 and J usage is TRBJ2-7; TRBD2 matches at 15 bases. This CDR3 region has 20 residues. Trimming at V came to 2 bases and at J to 1 base, leaving 12 bases not matched to a gene. Germline CDR1 reads MNHEY; CDR2 reads SMNVEV (reference sequence). The CDR3 bases are TGTGCCAGCAGTTTAAATGCCCTCGGACTAGCGGGAGGGCCATCCTACGAGCAGTACTTC. This translates into CASSLNALGLAGGPSYEQYF.

V is TRBV28 and J is TRBJ2-7, with TRBD1 as a possible D gene (5 bases). The CDR3 is 14 residues long. With 8 bases removed from V and 2 bases from J, the gap between germline ends came to 16 bases. Germline V CDR1 and CDR2: MDHEN, SYDVKM. CDR3 region: CASGAWPRPYEQYF. Here the CDR3 DNA reads TGTGCCAGCGGGGCCTGGCCAAGACCCTACGAGCAGTACTTC. The full variable domain, with the rest looked up from reference TRBV28 and TRBJ2-7, is DVKVTQSSRYLVKRTGEKVFLECVQDMDHENMFWYRQDPGLGLRLIYFSYDVKMKEKGDIPEGYSVSREKKERFSLILESASTNQTSMYLCASGAWPRPYEQYFGPGTRLTVT.

The chain employs TRBV10-3 and TRBJ2-7, with 15 bases identical to TRBD2. The V gene's germline CDR1 is ENHRY and CDR2 SYGVKD. The trim removed 2 bases at V and 0 bases at J, leaving 8 bases unmatched. This CDR3 comprises 19 residues. The CDR3 DNA is TGTGCCATCAGTGAGGGGGGGACTAGCGGGAGGACTTACTCCTACGAGCAGTACTTC. Translated, it gives CAISEGGTSGRTYSYEQYF.

The chain combines TRBV4-1 with TRBJ2-2; D perhaps matches TRBD2 (6 bases). CDR3 length: 19 residues. Per the germline V gene, CDR1 is MGHRA and CDR2 is YSYEKL. V lost 6 bases to trimming and J lost 5 bases, with 28 bases between them. Here the CDR3 DNA reads TGCGCCAGCAGTCCATCACCTCGGCGGGACGGCGGAGTTACCGGGGAGCTGTTTTTT. Translated: CASSPSPRRDGGVTGELFF.

The V gene is TRBV29-1, the J gene TRBJ2-5; TRBD2 aligns across 13 bases. The V and J ends lost 6 bases and 5 bases, in that order; junction bases with no gene match: 6. The CDR3 contains 14 residues. Germline values: CDR1 SQVTM, CDR2 ANQGSEA. CDR3 sequence: CSVLGTSGMETQYF. The CDR3 DNA is TGCAGCGTCCTAGGGACTAGCGGGATGGAGACCCAGTACTTC.

This chain links TRBV9 with TRBJ2-3; 11 nucleotides agree with TRBD2. CDR1 is SGDLS, CDR2 YYNGEE, per germline. The CDR3 is made up of 16 amino acids. V lost 4 bases, J lost 5 bases, and 9 bases stayed unmatched. CDR3 amino acids: CASSLRLAGSQDTQYF. The CDR3 DNA is TGTGCCAGCAGCTTAAGACTAGCGGGAAGTCAAGATACGCAGTATTTT.